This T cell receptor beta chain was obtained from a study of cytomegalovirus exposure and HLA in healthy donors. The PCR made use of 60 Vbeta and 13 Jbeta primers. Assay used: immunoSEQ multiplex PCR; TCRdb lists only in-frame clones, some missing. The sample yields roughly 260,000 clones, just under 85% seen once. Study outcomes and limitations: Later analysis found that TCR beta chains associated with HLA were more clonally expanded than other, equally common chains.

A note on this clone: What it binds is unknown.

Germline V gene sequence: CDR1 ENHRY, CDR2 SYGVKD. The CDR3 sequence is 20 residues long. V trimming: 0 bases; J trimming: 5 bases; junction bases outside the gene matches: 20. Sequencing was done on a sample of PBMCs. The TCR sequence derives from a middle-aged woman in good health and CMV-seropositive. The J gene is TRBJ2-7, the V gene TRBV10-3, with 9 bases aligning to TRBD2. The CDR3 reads CAISESTRAGGQGGSHEQYF. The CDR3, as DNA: TGTGCCATCAGTGAGTCGACTCGGGCGGGAGGGCAAGGTGGCAGCCACGAGCAGTACTTC.